The 12 T cell receptor beta chains below were found in one sample sequenced in a study of T cell responses to AZD1222 COVID-19 vaccine. Sequenced by immunoSEQ multiplex PCR; TCRdb stores in-frame clones only, minus some. This table holds about 93,000 clones, under 90% found once. The sequencing here drew on peripheral blood, taken on day 0 of MenACWY control vaccination. These TCRs come from an adult in good health.

The chain employs TRBV27 and TRBJ1-1; 8 bases line up with TRBD1. CDR1 and CDR2 (germline): MNHEY, SMNVEV (reference sequence). V trimming: 3 bases; J trimming: 11 bases; junction bases outside the gene matches: 8. This CDR3 spans 13 amino acids. CDR3 nucleotide sequence: TGTGCCAGCAGTTTCGACAGGGGAGGAATGGCTTTCTTT. Translation gives CASSFDRGGMAFF.

The chain uses TRBV29-1 and TRBJ1-1, with D possibly TRBD1 on 6 matching bases. This CDR3 has 11 residues. The V end lost 8 bases, the J end lost 6 bases, and 13 bases lay between the germline ends. In germline, CDR1 is SQVTM, CDR2 ANQGSEA. This chain's CDR3 is CSFFQGSEAFF. CDR3 bases: TGCAGCTTCTTCCAGGGGTCTGAAGCTTTCTTT.

V usage is TRBV27 and J usage is TRBJ2-2; D may be TRBD2 (6 bases). Looked up from germline, CDR1 is MNHEY and CDR2 is SMNVEV (reference sequence). Trimming took 6 bases from V and 6 from J, leaving 14 bases between them. This CDR3 spans 14 amino acids. CDR3 amino acids: CASRPNRGSGELFF. CDR3 DNA: TGTGCCAGCAGACCCAACCGGGGGTCCGGGGAGCTGTTTTTT.

This chain links TRBV6-6 with TRBJ1-6; tentatively, D is TRBD1 (6 bases). From germline, CDR1 is MNHNY and CDR2 SVGAGI (reference sequence). This CDR3 has 14 residues. V lost 5 bases to trimming and J lost 9 bases, with 14 bases between them. DNA for the CDR3: TGTGCCAGCAGTGACACAGGGACGAGTTCACCCCTCCACTTT. Its protein product is CASSDTGTSSPLHF.

J is TRBJ1-5 and V is TRBV4-1; 7 bases map to TRBD1. The CDR3 runs to 15 residues. CDR1 is MGHRA, CDR2 YSYEKL, per germline. With V trimmed by 4 bases and J by 0 bases, 3 bases remained unmatched. In DNA, the CDR3 is TGCGCCAGCAGCCTAGGACAGGTTAGCAATCAGCCCCAGCATTTT. Amino acid sequence: CASSLGQVSNQPQHF.

This clone was seen a few times. The chain combines TRBV1 with TRBJ1-5. TRBV1 represents a pseudogene. The CDR3 contains 15 residues. CDR3 DNA sequence: TGCACCAGCAGCCCCGGGGGGGATAGCAATCAGCCCCAGCATTTT. Its protein product is CTSSPGGDSNQPQHF.

As regards this clone: This specimen includes other DNA sequences encoding the same CDR3. This chain links TRBV27 with TRBJ1-5; D remains unclear. This CDR3 spans 13 amino acids. V gave up 0 bases and J gave up 1 base, with 1 base separating them. Per germline, CDR1 MNHEY and CDR2 SMNVEV (reference sequence). CDR3 in amino acids: CASSLSSNQPQHF. As DNA, the CDR3 is TGTGCCAGCAGTTTATCGAGCAATCAGCCCCAGCATTTT.

The chain employs TRBV11-3 and TRBJ2-3; D might be TRBD1 or TRBD2, each matching 5 bases. With 5 bases removed from V and 1 base from J, the gap between germline ends came to 16 bases. The CDR3 loop spans 16 amino acids. Germline V gene sequence: CDR1 SGHNT, CDR2 YENEEA. CDR3 bases: TGTGCCAGCAGCCTTATCAACGGGGCTGGCACAGATACGCAGTATTTT. This codes for CASSLINGAGTDTQYF.

This clone has more than one count but fewer than ten. The CDR3 here is CASGGQGNQPQHF. The CDR3 coding sequence is TGTGCCAGCGGTGGACAGGGCAATCAGCCCCAGCATTTT. This chain uses TRBV2 with TRBJ1-5, with TRBD1 matching over 7 bases. This CDR3 contains 13 residues. Losses at the gene ends were 8 bases for V and 2 bases for J; bases not matched to a gene: 3. Germline V gene data show CDR1 as SNHLY and CDR2 as FYNNEI.

The rearrangement links TRBV3-1 (or the pseudogene TRBV3-2) to TRBJ2-2; no reliable D call. Germline values: CDR1 LGHDT, CDR2 YNNKEL (reference sequence). The CDR3 loop spans 12 amino acids. V shed 1 base and J shed 6 bases, with 3 bases lying between them. CDR3 sequence: CASSQGSGELFF. The CDR3 coding sequence is TGTGCCAGCAGCCAAGGGTCCGGGGAGCTGTTTTTT.

The V call is TRBV7-9, the J call TRBJ1-5; unclear D gene. This CDR3 is built from 15 residues. Germline CDR1 SEHNR, CDR2 FQNEAQ (reference sequence). V lost 6 bases and J 0 bases, leaving 12 bases between the germline ends. DNA for the CDR3: TGTGCCAGCAGTCAGGATTTCCATAGCAATCAGCCCCAGCATTTT. Translation: CASSQDFHSNQPQHF.

This clone has only one observation. The gene calls are TRBV2 and TRBJ2-7; D ambiguous. V lost 4 bases to trimming and J lost 5 bases, with 15 bases between them. The CDR3 sequence is 14 residues long. Germline V gene lookup returns CDR1 SNHLY and CDR2 FYNNEI. The CDR3 region is CASSVSLVSHEQYF. CDR3 bases: TGTGCCAGCAGTGTTTCCCTCGTTAGCCACGAGCAGTACTTC.